The clone carrying this T cell receptor beta chain was seen a few times. The same CDR3 can be traced to other DNA sequences in this sample. CDR1 and CDR2 (germline): LNHNV, YYDKDF (reference sequence). With 0 bases removed from V and 1 base from J, the gap between germline ends came to 5 bases. The CDR3 consists of 14 residues. These data belong to a study of cytotoxic CD8 clonotypes in ibrutinib-treated CLL. Produced via immunoSEQ multiplex PCR; TCRdb's table is partial and in-frame only. The sample holds approximately 150,000 clones, around three quarters seen once. This rearrangement joins TRBV15 to TRBJ2-3; D is uncertain. This sequence was found in a human donor with chronic lymphocytic leukemia. The specimen was PBMCs, collected after 12 months of ibrutinib treatment. CDR3 DNA: TGTGCCACCAGCAGAGACGACGGCACAGATACGCAGTATTTT. Protein: CATSRDDGTDTQYF.